This TCR beta chain was captured by sequencing in a study of T cell responses to AZD1222 COVID-19 vaccine. Whole-study findings and limits: Of spike-specific TCRs, nearly half reportedly target regions left unmutated in variants. In a largely white British group with more females than males, clonal diversity was possibly underestimated. At 160-218 and 743-854, vaccine-associated CD4 TCRs were dominant, and they spanned spike.

As regards this clone: Antigen unknown.

The CDR3 is 13 residues long. Germline CDR1 SGHAT, CDR2 FQDESV (reference sequence). V lost 5 bases and J 3 bases, leaving 11 bases between the germline ends. Here immunoSEQ multiplex PCR was the method, and the copy in TCRdb shows in-frame clones only, minus some. The table lists roughly 98,000 clones, 65% to 85% of them singletons. The input for sequencing was peripheral blood, taken 28 days after the second AZD1222 dose. The chain uses TRBV11-1 and TRBJ2-7; maybe TRBD2 (5 bases). The sequence derives from an adult who received the AZD1222 COVID-19 vaccine. CDR3 in amino acids: CASSDTRDYEQYF. Here the CDR3 DNA reads TGTGCCAGCAGCGACACACGGGACTACGAGCAGTACTTC.